The 6 T cell receptor beta chains below come from one sample, sequenced in a study of T-cell reconstitution after alpha-beta-depleted transplantation in children. During its preparation, the TCRbeta library received unique molecular identifiers. TCRdb re-derived calls from the PCR reads in MiXCR, one entry per CDR3 protein. The repertoire holds 77,000 or so distinct CDR3 sequences, about a sixth seen once, with 45% to 55% in the top ten. Specimen: PBMCs, mostly from graft donor cells, collected 360 days after TCRalphabeta/CD19-depleted stem cell transplant. All receptors derive from a male patient between 2 and 9 years old who had a stem cell transplant for acute lymphoblastic leukemia, so the T cells may come from the graft donor.

This clonotype has a handful of counts. This rearrangement joins TRBV3-1 to TRBJ2-3; 12 positions match TRBD2. The V gene end was trimmed by 2 bases and the J gene end by 1 base; junction bases not matched to a gene: 10. The CDR3 has 19 amino acids. CDR1 LGHDT and CDR2 YNNKEL come from the germline V gene (reference sequence). The CDR3, as DNA: TGTGCCAGCAGCCAAAGTCTGCTAGCGGGAGGGCGGGGCACAGATACGCAGTATTTT. Encoded protein: CASSQSLLAGGRGTDTQYF.

In its sample, this clonotype ranks as large. This chain links TRBV7-9 with TRBJ2-7; D not certain. Germline V gives CDR1 SEHNR, CDR2 FQNEAQ (reference sequence). The CDR3 is 11 residues long. Trimming shortened V by 2 bases and J by 5 bases, and 4 bases separated the two germline ends. The CDR3 nucleotides read TGTGCCAGCAGCTTACCGGACGAGCAGTACTTC. Amino acids: CASSLPDEQYF.

The chain carries TRBV24-1 and TRBJ1-2, with unresolved D. Germline CDR1 reads KGHDR; CDR2 reads SFDVKD. The V gene lost 5 bases and the J gene lost 4 bases, with 10 bases spanning the gap. The CDR3 runs 13 residues. CDR3 nucleotide sequence: TGTGCCACCAGTGCGGACGGATTCTATGGCTACACCTTC. Its translation: CATSADGFYGYTF.

This clonotype showed up just a few times. The rearrangement links TRBV23-1 to TRBJ2-7; no clear D. TRBV23-1 is assigned to the ORF class and has an uncertain function. V dropped 0 bases and J dropped 0 bases, with 9 bases sitting between them. The CDR3 covers 15 residues. CDR3 DNA: TGCGCCAGCAGTCAATCGGCGTTACTCTCCTACGAGCAGTACTTC. Amino acid sequence: CASSQSALLSYEQYF.

J is TRBJ2-5 and V is TRBV20-1; 13 bases are a match to TRBD2. Trimming cost V 4 bases and J 3 bases; bases outside gene matches: 8. The CDR3 sequence is 16 residues long. Germline assignment: CDR1 DFQATT and CDR2 SNEGSKA (reference sequence). CDR3 region: CSATRLAGGLEETQYF. The CDR3 DNA reads TGCAGTGCTACTAGACTAGCGGGAGGTCTGGAAGAGACCCAGTACTTC.

The chain is built from TRBV24-1 and TRBJ2-3, with D possibly TRBD2 on 7 matching bases. This CDR3 is built from 15 residues. Germline CDR1 is KGHDR and CDR2 is SFDVKD. The V gene lost 3 bases and the J gene lost 4 bases, with 13 bases spanning the gap. The CDR3 DNA is TGTGCCACCAGTGATCGAGGGGGAGGGGCAGATACGCAGTATTTT. It encodes CATSDRGGGADTQYF.